This TCR beta chain was sequenced during a study of CD8+ T cells in alopecia areata. The CDR3 runs 11 residues. The germline V and J ends were trimmed by 10 bases and 10 bases, with 16 bases remaining between them. CDR1 and CDR2 (germline): MDHEN, SYDVKM. The treatment here: oral pan-JAK inhibitor, 5-10 mg twice daily. Investigators isolated RNA and reverse transcribed it into cDNA to act as the sequencing template. TCRdb keeps only in-frame clones here, not all; method: immunoSEQ multiplex PCR. The sample contains 150,000 to 200,000 clones, just under 65% of which appear only once. The rearrangement uses TRBV28 and TRBJ1-1, with D perhaps matching TRBD1 (5 bases). Here the sequenced sample was CD4+ T cells sorted from blood, taken between weeks 47 and 50, from a patient treated with tofacitinib. The source is a human donor with alopecia areata. This CDR3 reads CATHQDRRAFF. CDR3 in DNA: TGTGCCACCCACCAAGACAGAAGAGCTTTCTTT.